Given below is one T cell receptor beta chain in context. Systemic immunosuppression or a history of autoimmune disease excluded patients. Blood draws occurred at baseline, cycle 4 day 1, and cycle 7 day 1. This sample was taken from a study of OX40 agonist ivuxolimab in advanced cancers. The overall study: Patients undergoing dose escalation presented with hepatocellular carcinoma, melanoma, renal cell or head and neck cancer.

This CDR3 has 14 amino acids. Trimming cost V 6 bases and J 3 bases; bases outside gene matches: 7. Per the germline V gene, CDR1 is MNHEY and CDR2 is SVGAGI. Measured with immunoSEQ multiplex PCR; TCRdb has only the in-frame clones, and not every one. The sample lists some 28,000 clones, around nine tenths occurring once. The chain uses TRBV6-5 and TRBJ2-5; TRBD2 matches 7 bases. This sample comprised CD4+ or CD8+ T cells sorted from blood, obtained in a trial of the OX40 agonist ivuxolimab. The source of this sequence is an adult with an advanced solid tumor such as melanoma, head and neck, liver or kidney cancer. For the CDR3, the DNA is TGTGCCAGCAGCCTCGGGGGGACTAAAGAGACCCAGTACTTC. It encodes CASSLGGTKETQYF.